These 5 T cell receptor beta chains share one sample of origin, sequenced in a study of technical replicates of blood from a few donors. Clones were read by immunoSEQ multiplex PCR, and TCRdb kept only the in-frame ones, dropping some. The sample records about 82,000 clones, approximately 96% being singletons. Sequences were obtained from T cells isolated from PBMCs. These receptors came from a human donor in good health.

The J gene is TRBJ1-3, the V gene TRBV2; possibly TRBD1 for D (6 bases). This CDR3 region has 16 residues. Trimming took off 3 bases at V and 3 bases at J, with 15 bases between the two ends. The V gene's germline CDR1 is SNHLY and CDR2 FYNNEI. CDR3 protein: CASSESYRDNGNTIYF. DNA of the CDR3: TGTGCCAGCAGTGAGTCGTACAGGGATAATGGAAACACCATATATTTT.

The chain couples TRBV4-1 to TRBJ2-2; 10 positions match TRBD2. The CDR3 sequence is 16 residues long. The germline V gene encodes CDR1 MGHRA and CDR2 YSYEKL. The J segment lost 4 bases and the V segment lost 4 bases, leaving 6 bases of the junction unmatched. Here the CDR3 reads CASSLSAGGPTGELFF. The CDR3 nucleotides are TGCGCCAGCAGCCTGTCAGCGGGAGGGCCCACCGGGGAGCTGTTTTTT.

The chain links TRBV7-3 to TRBJ1-2; a weak D match, TRBD1 (5 bases). The V end was cut by 4 bases, the J end by 1 base, with 16 bases between. The CDR3 length is 16 residues. The germline CDR1 and CDR2 sequences are SGHTA and FQGTGA. The CDR3 nucleotides are TGTGCCAGCAGCTCCCCGGTGGGCAGGGTTAACTATGGCTACACCTTC. This translates into CASSSPVGRVNYGYTF.

J is TRBJ1-1 and V is TRBV27; perhaps TRBD1 as D (5 bases). Between the trimmed V and J ends, which lost 2 bases and 6 bases, there was a span of 13 bases. Germline V CDR1 and CDR2: MNHEY, SMNVEV (reference sequence). CDR3 length equals 14 residues. The CDR3 here is CASSLAGGVPEAFF. CDR3 coding DNA: TGTGCCAGCAGTTTAGCGGGGGGTGTCCCTGAAGCTTTCTTT.

CDR3 bases: TGTGCCAGCGGAGATACGGACAGGGGGAATACCGGGGAGCTGTTTTTT. It yields the protein CASGDTDRGNTGELFF. The chain employs TRBV28 and TRBJ2-2; 10 bases are shared with TRBD1. The CDR3 sequence is 16 residues long. Germline V gene sequence: CDR1 MDHEN, CDR2 SYDVKM. The ends lost 8 bases at V and 5 bases at J; junction bases unmatched: 11.